These T cell receptor beta chains were read from a single sample in a study of blood T cell repertoires in COVID-19. Clones were read by immunoSEQ multiplex PCR, and TCRdb kept only the in-frame ones, dropping some. The repertoire holds some 160,000 clones, with under 85% as singletons. Sequenced material: peripheral blood. The receptor source for this set is a man aged 65-85 years who had recovered from COVID-19. Each CDR3 is given with its conserved first and last residue. Each record gives: V gene, J gene, clone size, CDR3 protein. Rows give clone size only sometimes, using once, few, many, or a class for an expanded clone.

TRBV3-1/TRBV3-2	TRBJ1-1	-	CASSQQPVSSKAFF
TRBV4-2	TRBJ2-7	-	CASSQDSWREGSGVEQYF
TRBV7-2	TRBJ1-5	-	CASSLGSGYSNQPQHF
TRBV30	TRBJ2-7	-	CAWSVHRAIPYEQYF
TRBV19	TRBJ1-4	-	CASSTIGGRFYEKLFF
TRBV5-4	TRBJ1-5	few	CASSPSPGAYNQPQHF
TRBV3-1/TRBV3-2	TRBJ1-2	-	CASSQAGSYGYTF
TRBV19	TRBJ1-5	-	CASSGQGARGNQPQHF
TRBV6-5	TRBJ2-2	few	CASTSSGRGTGELFF
TRBV21-1	TRBJ2-7	-	CASSKSGRGRAYEQYF
TRBV9	TRBJ2-3	-	CASNFRDTDTQYF
TRBV3-1/TRBV3-2	TRBJ1-5	-	CASSQDPTDYQPQHF
TRBV5-1	TRBJ2-1	-	CASSWYDGRADEQFF